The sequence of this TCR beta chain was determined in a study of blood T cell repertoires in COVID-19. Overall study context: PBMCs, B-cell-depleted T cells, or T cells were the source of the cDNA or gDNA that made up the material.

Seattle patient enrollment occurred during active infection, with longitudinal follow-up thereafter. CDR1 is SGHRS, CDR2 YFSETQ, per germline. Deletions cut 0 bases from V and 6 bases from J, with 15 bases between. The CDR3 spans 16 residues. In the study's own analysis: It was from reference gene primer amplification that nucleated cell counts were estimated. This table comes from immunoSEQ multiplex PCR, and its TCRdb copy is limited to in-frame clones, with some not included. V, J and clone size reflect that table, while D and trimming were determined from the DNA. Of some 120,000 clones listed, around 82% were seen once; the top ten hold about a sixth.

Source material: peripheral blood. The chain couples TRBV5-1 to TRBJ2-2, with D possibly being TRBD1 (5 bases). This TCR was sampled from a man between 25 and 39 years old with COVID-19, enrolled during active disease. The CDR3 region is CASSLEMAGWAGELFF. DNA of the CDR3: TGCGCCAGCAGCTTGGAGATGGCAGGGTGGGCCGGGGAGCTGTTTTTT.